The 4 T cell receptor beta chains listed next were all sequenced from one sample in a study of monozygotic twins with inflammatory bowel disease. TCRdb derives one entry per CDR3 protein from the 5' RACE reads, leaving out DNA. The specimen's table records under 200,000 distinct CDR3 sequences. The sequenced sample was blood. The receptors here all came from a human donor with ulcerative colitis or Crohn's disease, or a healthy co-twin of an affected twin (not recorded which).

The gene calls are TRBV5-4 and TRBJ2-1; the D call of TRBD2 rests on TCRdb alone, since no DNA is present to check it. Germline V gives CDR1 SGHNT, CDR2 YYREEE (reference sequence). The CDR3 runs to 16 residues. The CDR3 region is CASSLLAGSVYNEQFF.

The chain joins TRBV6-2 or TRBV6-3 to TRBJ2-7; the TCRdb D gene call, TRBD2, has no DNA to confirm it. The CDR3 loop spans 13 amino acids. From germline, CDR1 is MNHEY and CDR2 SVGEGT. The CDR3 here is CATGLAVSYEQYF.

The chain carries TRBV19 and TRBJ1-5. The length of the CDR3 is 14 residues. Germline CDR1 is LNHDA and CDR2 is SQIVND (reference sequence). CDR3: CASSIDRPGQSQHF. Filled out from reference TRBV19 and TRBJ1-5, the complete variable domain reads DGGITQSPKYLFRKEGQNVTLSCEQNLNHDAMYWYRQDPGQGLRLIYYSQIVNDFQKGDIAEGYSVSREKKESFPLTVTSAQKNPTAFYLCASSIDRPGQSQHFGDGTRLSIL.

This sequence joins TRBV5-1 and TRBJ2-2; the D call from TCRdb, TRBD1, cannot be confirmed without DNA. This CDR3 region has 14 residues. CDR1 is SGHRS and CDR2 is YFSETQ in the germline V gene. The CDR3 sequence is CASSFRQGTGELFF.